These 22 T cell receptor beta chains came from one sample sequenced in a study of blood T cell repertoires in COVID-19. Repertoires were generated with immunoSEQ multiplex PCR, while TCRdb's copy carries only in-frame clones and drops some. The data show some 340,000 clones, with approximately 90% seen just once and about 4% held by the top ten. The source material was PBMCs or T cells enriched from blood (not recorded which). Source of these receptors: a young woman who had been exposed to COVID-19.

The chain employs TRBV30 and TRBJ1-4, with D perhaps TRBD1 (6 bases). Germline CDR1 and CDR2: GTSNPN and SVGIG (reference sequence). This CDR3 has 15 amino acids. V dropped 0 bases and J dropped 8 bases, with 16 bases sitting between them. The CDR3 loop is CAWSVSGGAGEKLFF. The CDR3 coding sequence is TGTGCCTGGAGTGTATCGGGGGGGGCAGGAGAAAAACTGTTTTTT.

The CDR3 DNA is TGCGCCAGCAGCTCCGGCACAGGGGGGACTAACTATGGCTACACCTTC. Amino acid sequence: CASSSGTGGTNYGYTF. The chain carries TRBV5-1 and TRBJ1-2; 8 nucleotides match TRBD1. This CDR3 has 16 amino acids. Trimming removed 3 bases from V and 0 bases from J; junction bases left unmatched: 7. Germline-derived CDR1 and CDR2 are SGHRS and YFSETQ.

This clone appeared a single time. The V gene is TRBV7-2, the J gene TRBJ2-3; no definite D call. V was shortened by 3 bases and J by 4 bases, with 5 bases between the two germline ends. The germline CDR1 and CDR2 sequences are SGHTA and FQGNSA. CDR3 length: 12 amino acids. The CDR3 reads CASSFSADTQYF. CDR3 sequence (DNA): TGTGCCAGCAGCTTCAGTGCAGATACGCAGTATTTT.

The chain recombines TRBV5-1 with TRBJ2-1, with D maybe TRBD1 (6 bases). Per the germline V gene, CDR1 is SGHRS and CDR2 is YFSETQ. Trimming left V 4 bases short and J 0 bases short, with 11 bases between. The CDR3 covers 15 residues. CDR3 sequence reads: CASSPQDSSYNEQFF. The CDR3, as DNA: TGCGCCAGCAGCCCCCAGGACAGCTCCTACAATGAGCAGTTCTTC.

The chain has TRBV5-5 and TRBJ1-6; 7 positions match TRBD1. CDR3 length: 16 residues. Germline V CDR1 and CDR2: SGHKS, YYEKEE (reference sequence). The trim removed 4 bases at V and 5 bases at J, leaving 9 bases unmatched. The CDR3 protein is CASSTQQGLNNSPLHF. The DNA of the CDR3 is TGTGCCAGCAGCACACAACAGGGGTTGAATAATTCACCCCTCCACTTT. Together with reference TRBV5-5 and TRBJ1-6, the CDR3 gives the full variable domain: DAGVTQSPTHLIKTRGQQVTLRCSPISGHKSVSWYQQVLGQGPQFIFQYYEKEERGRGNFPDRFSARQFPNYSSELNVNALLLGDSALYLCASSTQQGLNNSPLHFGNGTRLTVT.

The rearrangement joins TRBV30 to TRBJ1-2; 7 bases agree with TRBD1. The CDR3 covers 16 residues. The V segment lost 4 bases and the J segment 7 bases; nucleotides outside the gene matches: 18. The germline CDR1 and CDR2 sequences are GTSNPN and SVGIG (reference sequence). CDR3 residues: CAWKPSDRDFFFGYTF. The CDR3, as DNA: TGTGCCTGGAAGCCATCCGACAGGGATTTCTTCTTTGGCTACACCTTC.

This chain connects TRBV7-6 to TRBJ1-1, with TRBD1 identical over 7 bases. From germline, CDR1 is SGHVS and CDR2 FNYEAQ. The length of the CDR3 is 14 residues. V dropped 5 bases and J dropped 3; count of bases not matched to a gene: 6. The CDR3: CASSPDRRDTEAFF. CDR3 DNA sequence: TGTGCCAGCAGCCCGGACAGGAGGGACACTGAAGCTTTCTTT.

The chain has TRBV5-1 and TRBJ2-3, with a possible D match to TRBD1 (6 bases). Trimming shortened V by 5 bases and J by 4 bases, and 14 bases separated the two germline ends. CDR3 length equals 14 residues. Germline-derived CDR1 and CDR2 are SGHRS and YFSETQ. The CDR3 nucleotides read TGCGCCAGCAGACCCTCCGCAGGGGCAGATACGCAGTATTTT. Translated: CASRPSAGADTQYF. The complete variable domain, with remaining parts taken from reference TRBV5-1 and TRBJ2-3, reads KAGVTQTPRYLIKTRGQQVTLSCSPISGHRSVSWYQQTPGQGLQFLFEYFSETQRNKGNFPGRFSGRQFSNSRSEMNVSTLELGDSALYLCASRPSAGADTQYFGPGTRLTVL.

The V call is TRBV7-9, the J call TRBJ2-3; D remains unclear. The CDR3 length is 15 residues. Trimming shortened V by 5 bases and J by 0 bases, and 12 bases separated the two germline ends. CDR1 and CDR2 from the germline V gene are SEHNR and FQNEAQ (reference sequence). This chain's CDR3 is CASSPLAGSTDTQYF. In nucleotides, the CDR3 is TGTGCCAGCAGCCCATTGGCTGGTAGCACAGATACGCAGTATTTT.

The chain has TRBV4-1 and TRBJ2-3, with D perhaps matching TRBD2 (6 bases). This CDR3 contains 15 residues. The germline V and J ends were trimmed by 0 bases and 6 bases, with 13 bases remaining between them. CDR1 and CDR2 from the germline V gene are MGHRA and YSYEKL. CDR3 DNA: TGCGCCAGCAGCCAAGATGGTCGCGGGGAGGATACGCAGTATTTT. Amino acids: CASSQDGRGEDTQYF.

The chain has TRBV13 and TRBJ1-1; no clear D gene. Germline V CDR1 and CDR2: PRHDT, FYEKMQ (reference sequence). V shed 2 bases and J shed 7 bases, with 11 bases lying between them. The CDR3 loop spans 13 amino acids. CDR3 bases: TGTGCCAGCAGCTTATTAGGAGTGATTGAAGCTTTCTTT. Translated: CASSLLGVIEAFF.

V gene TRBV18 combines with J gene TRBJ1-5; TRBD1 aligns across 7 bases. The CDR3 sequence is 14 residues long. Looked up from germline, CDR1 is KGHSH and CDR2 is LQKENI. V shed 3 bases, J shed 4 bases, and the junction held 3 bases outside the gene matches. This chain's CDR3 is CASSPTGINQPQHF. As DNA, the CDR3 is TGTGCCAGCTCACCGACAGGGATTAATCAGCCCCAGCATTTT. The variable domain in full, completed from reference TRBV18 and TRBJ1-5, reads NAGVMQNPRHLVRRRGQEARLRCSPMKGHSHVYWYRQLPEEGLKFMVYLQKENIIDESGMPKERFSAEFPKEGPSILRIQQVVRGDSAAYFCASSPTGINQPQHFGDGTRLSIL.

The CDR3 nucleotides read TGTGCCATCAGCAGTTGGCGGGGGGGAGCCCTCTCCTACGAGCAGTACTTC. Translated, it gives CAISSWRGGALSYEQYF. The chain couples TRBV10-3 to TRBJ2-7; 9 nucleotides match TRBD2. The germline V gene has CDR1 ENHRY and CDR2 SYGVKD. CDR3 size: 17 residues. The trim removed 6 bases at V and 0 bases at J, leaving 12 bases unmatched.

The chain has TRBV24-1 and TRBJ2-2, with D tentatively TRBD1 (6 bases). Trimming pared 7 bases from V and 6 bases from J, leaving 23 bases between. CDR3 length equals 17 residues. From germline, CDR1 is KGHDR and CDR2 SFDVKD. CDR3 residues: CATSEIAGTPYPGELFF. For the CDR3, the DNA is TGTGCCACCAGCGAAATTGCCGGGACACCTTATCCCGGGGAGCTGTTTTTT.

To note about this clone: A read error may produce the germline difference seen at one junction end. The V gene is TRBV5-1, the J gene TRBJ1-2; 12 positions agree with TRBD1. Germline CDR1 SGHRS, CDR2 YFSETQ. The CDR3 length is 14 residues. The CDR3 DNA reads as TGCGCCAGCAGCTCCGGGACAGGGGGCCCCCCAGCACAATTC. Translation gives CASSSGTGGPPAQF.

The CDR3 sequence: CASSLTGSDTQYF. The CDR3 coding sequence is TGTGCCAGCAGCCTGACAGGGTCAGATACGCAGTATTTT. The V call is TRBV5-6, the J call TRBJ2-3; TRBD1 matches at 7 bases. J was trimmed by 4 bases and V by 4 bases; bases with no gene match: 3. The length of the CDR3 is 13 residues. The germline V gene encodes CDR1 SGHDT and CDR2 YYEEEE.

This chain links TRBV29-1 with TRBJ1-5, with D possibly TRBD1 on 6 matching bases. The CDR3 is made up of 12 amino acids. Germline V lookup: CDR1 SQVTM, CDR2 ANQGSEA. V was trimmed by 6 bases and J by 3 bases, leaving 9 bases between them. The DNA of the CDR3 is TGCAGCGTCGGGGACACCAATCAGCCCCAGCATTTT. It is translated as CSVGDTNQPQHF.

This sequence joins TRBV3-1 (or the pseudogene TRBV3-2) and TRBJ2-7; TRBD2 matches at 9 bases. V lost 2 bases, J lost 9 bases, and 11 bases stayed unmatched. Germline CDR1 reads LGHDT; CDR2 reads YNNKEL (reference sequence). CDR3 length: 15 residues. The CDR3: CASSQSGTSFPRQYF. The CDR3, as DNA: TGTGCCAGCAGCCAATCCGGGACTAGCTTCCCAAGGCAGTACTTC.

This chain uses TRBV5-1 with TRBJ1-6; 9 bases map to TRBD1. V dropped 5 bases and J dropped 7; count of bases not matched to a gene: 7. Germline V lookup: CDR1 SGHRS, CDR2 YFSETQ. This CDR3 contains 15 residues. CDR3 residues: CASSRGTGLNSPLHF. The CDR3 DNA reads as TGCGCCAGCAGTCGAGGGACAGGGCTGAATTCACCCCTCCACTTT. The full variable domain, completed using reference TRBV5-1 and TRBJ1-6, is KAGVTQTPRYLIKTRGQQVTLSCSPISGHRSVSWYQQTPGQGLQFLFEYFSETQRNKGNFPGRFSGRQFSNSRSEMNVSTLELGDSALYLCASSRGTGLNSPLHFGNGTRLTVT.

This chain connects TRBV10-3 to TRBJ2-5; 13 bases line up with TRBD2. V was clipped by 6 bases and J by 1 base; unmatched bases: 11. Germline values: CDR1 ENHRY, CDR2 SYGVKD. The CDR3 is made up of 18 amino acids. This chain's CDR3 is CAIREHGLAGDRQETQYF. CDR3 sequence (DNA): TGTGCCATCAGAGAGCACGGACTAGCGGGGGACCGCCAAGAGACCCAGTACTTC.

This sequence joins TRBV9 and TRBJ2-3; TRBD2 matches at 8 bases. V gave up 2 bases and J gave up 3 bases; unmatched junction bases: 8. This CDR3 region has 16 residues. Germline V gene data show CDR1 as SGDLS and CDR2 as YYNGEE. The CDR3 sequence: CASSVLSGGGTDTQYF. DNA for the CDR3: TGTGCCAGCAGCGTCTTAAGCGGGGGAGGAACAGATACGCAGTATTTT.

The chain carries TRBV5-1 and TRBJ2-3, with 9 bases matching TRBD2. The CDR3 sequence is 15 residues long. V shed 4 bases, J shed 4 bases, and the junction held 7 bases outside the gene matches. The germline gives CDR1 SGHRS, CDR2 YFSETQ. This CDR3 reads CASSPGLAQADTQYF. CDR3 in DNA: TGCGCCAGCAGCCCGGGACTAGCTCAGGCAGATACGCAGTATTTT.